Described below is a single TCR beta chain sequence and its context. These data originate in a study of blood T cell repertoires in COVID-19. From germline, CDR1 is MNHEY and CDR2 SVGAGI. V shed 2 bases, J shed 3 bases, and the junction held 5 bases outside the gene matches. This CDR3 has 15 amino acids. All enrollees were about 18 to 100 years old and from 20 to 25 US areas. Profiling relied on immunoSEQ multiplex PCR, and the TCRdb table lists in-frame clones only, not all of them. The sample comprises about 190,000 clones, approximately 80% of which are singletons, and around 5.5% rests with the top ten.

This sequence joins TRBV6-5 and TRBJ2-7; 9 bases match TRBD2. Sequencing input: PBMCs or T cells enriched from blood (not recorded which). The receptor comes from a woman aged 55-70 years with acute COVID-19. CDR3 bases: TGTGCCAGCAGTTACGTGGGTAGCGGGAGCTACGAGCAGTACTTC. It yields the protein CASSYVGSGSYEQYF.